The 5 T cell receptor beta chains below were found in one sample sequenced in a study of cytomegalovirus exposure and HLA in healthy donors. The study ran its PCR with 60 Vbeta and 13 Jbeta primers. Method: immunoSEQ multiplex PCR; TCRdb's copy keeps in-frame clones and lacks some. The data hold about 130,000 clones, with more than 75% observed a single time. The source material was PBMCs. The receptors stem from a female donor in good health and CMV-seronegative.

The rearrangement links TRBV13 to TRBJ2-5; 12 nucleotides match TRBD2. The germline CDR1 and CDR2 sequences are PRHDT and FYEKMQ (reference sequence). Unmatched junction bases numbered 6, after V lost 1 base and J lost 3 bases. The CDR3 sequence is 17 residues long. The CDR3 nucleotides are TGTGCCAGCAGCTTAGATCGCCTAGCGGGAGGGGAAGAGACCCAGTACTTC. It specifies CASSLDRLAGGEETQYF.

The chain uses TRBV5-4 and TRBJ2-7; D call uncertain. The CDR3 spans 13 residues. Germline CDR1 is SGHNT and CDR2 is YYREEE (reference sequence). V was pared by 1 base and J by 5 bases, with 10 bases between. The CDR3 spells CASSLFLEHEQYF. CDR3 nucleotides: TGTGCCAGCAGCTTGTTTCTAGAACACGAGCAGTACTTC.

This chain uses TRBV2 with TRBJ2-1; 9 nucleotides align to TRBD2. Losses at the gene ends were 8 bases for V and 2 bases for J; bases not matched to a gene: 4. The CDR3 has 14 residues. Germline V gene lookup returns CDR1 SNHLY and CDR2 FYNNEI. CDR3 sequence (DNA): TGTGCCAGCGTAGCGGGGGAGACCTACAATGAGCAGTTCTTC. Translation: CASVAGETYNEQFF.

This sequence joins TRBV29-1 and TRBJ1-2; weak D call: TRBD1 (6 bases). Germline-derived CDR1 and CDR2 are SQVTM and ANQGSEA. Between the trimmed V and J ends, which lost 4 bases and 2 bases, there was a span of 11 bases. The CDR3 is 13 amino acids. This CDR3 reads CSVVVGANYGYTF. The CDR3 DNA is TGCAGCGTTGTTGTGGGGGCGAACTATGGCTACACCTTC.

The CDR3 loop is CASSLGKGELNYGYTF. As DNA, the CDR3 is TGTGCCAGCAGCTTGGGCAAGGGAGAATTGAACTATGGCTACACCTTC. The V gene is TRBV7-9, the J gene TRBJ1-2; no clear D. The V end lost 3 bases, the J end lost 2 bases, and 16 bases lay between the germline ends. CDR3 size: 16 residues. Germline CDR1 SEHNR, CDR2 FQNEAQ (reference sequence).